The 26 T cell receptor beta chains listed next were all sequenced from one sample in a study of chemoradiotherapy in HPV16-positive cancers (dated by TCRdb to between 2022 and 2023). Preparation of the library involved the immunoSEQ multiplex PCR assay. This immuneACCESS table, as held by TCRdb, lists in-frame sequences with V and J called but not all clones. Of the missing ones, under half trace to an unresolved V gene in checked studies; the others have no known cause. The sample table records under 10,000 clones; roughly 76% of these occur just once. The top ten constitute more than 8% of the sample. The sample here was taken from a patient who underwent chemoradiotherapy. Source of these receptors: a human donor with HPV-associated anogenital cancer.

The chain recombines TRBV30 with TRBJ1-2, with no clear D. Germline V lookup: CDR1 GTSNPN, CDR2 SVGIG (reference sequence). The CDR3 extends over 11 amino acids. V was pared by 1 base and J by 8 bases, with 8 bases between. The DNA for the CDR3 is TGTGCCTGGAGTGGACCAGAGGGCTACACCTTC. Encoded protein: CAWSGPEGYTF. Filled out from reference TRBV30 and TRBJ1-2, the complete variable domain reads SQTIHQWPATLVQPVGSPLSLECTVEGTSNPNLYWYRQAAGRGLQLLFYSVGIGQISSEVPQNLSASRPQDRQFILSSKKLLLSDSGFYLCAWSGPEGYTFGSGTRLTVV.

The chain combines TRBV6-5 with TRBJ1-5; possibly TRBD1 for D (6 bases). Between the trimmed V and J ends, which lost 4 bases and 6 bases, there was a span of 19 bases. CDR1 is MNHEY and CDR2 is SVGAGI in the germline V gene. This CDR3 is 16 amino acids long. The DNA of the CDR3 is TGTGCCAGCAGTTCCCTACAGGGAACATTCGCTCAGCCCCAGCATTTT. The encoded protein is CASSSLQGTFAQPQHF.

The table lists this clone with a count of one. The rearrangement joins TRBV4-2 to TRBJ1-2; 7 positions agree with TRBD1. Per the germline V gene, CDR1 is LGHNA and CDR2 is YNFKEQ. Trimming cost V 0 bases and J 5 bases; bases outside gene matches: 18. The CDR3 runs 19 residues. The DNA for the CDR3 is TGTGCCAGCAGCCAAGATCAGGGGGGCGGTGTGGCCAGGGGGTATGGCTACACCTTC. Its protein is CASSQDQGGGVARGYGYTF.

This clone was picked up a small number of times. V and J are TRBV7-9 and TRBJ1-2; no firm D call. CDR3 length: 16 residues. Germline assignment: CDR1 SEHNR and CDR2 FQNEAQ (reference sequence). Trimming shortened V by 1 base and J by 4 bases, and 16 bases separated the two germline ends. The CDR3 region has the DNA TGTGCCAGCAGCTTAGGTCATCCGACCGAACCCTATGGCTACACCTTC. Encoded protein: CASSLGHPTEPYGYTF.

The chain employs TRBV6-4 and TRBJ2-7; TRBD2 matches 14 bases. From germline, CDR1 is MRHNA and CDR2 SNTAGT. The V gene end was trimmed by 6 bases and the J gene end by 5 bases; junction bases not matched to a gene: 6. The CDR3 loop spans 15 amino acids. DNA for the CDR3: TGTGCCAGCAGCCCTGGGACTAGCGGGAGCGACGAGCAGTACTTC. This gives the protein CASSPGTSGSDEQYF.

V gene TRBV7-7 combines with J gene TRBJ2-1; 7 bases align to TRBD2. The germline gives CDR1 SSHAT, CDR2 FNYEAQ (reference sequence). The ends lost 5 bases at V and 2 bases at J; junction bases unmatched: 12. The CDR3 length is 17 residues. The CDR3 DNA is TGTGCCAGCAGCCCTGAGGCTAGCGGATTCGCCTACAATGAGCAGTTCTTC. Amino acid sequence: CASSPEASGFAYNEQFF. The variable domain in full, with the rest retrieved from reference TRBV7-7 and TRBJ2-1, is GAGVSQSPRYKVTKRGQDVTLRCDPISSHATLYWYQQALGQGPEFLTYFNYEAQPDKSGLPSDRFSAERPEGSISTLTIQRTEQRDSAMYRCASSPEASGFAYNEQFFGPGTRLTVL.

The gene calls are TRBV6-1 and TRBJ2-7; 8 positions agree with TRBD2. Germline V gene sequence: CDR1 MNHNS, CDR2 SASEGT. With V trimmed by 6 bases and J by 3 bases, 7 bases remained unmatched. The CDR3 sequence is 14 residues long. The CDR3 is CASSVSGVLYEQYF. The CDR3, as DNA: TGTGCCAGCAGCGTTAGCGGGGTCCTCTACGAGCAGTACTTC.

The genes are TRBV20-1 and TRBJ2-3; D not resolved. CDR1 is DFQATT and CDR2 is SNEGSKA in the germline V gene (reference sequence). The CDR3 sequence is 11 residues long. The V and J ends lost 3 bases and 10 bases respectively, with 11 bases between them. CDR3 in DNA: TGCAGTGCTAGTTCCAGCGCCCCGCAGTATTTT. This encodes CSASSSAPQYF.

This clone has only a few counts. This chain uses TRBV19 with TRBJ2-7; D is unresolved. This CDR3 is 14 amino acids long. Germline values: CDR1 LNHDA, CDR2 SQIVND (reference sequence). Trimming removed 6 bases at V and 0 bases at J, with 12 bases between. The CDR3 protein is CASSPRLYSYEQYF. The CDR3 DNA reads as TGTGCCAGTAGCCCCCGGCTTTACTCCTACGAGCAGTACTTC.

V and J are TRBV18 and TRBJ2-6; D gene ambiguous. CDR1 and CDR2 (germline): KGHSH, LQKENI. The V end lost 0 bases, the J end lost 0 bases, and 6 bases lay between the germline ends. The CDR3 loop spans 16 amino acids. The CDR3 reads CASSPPTASGANVLTF. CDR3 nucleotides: TGTGCCAGCTCACCACCCACGGCCTCTGGGGCCAACGTCCTGACTTTC. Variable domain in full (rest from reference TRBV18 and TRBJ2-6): NAGVMQNPRHLVRRRGQEARLRCSPMKGHSHVYWYRQLPEEGLKFMVYLQKENIIDESGMPKERFSAEFPKEGPSILRIQQVVRGDSAAYFCASSPPTASGANVLTFGAGSRLTVL.

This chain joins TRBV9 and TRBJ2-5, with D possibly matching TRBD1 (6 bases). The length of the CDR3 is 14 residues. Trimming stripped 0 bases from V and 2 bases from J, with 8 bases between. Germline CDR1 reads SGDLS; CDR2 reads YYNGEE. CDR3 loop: CASSVGQDQETQYF. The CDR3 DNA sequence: TGTGCCAGCAGCGTAGGACAGGATCAAGAGACCCAGTACTTC.

Written as DNA, the CDR3 is TGTGCCAGCAGCGCAACACCCTCGGGGAACACTGAAGCTTTCTTT. This codes for CASSATPSGNTEAFF. The rearrangement links TRBV9 to TRBJ1-1; no definite D call. The CDR3 consists of 15 residues. Trimming pared 3 bases from V and 1 base from J, leaving 13 bases between. Germline-derived CDR1 and CDR2 are SGDLS and YYNGEE.

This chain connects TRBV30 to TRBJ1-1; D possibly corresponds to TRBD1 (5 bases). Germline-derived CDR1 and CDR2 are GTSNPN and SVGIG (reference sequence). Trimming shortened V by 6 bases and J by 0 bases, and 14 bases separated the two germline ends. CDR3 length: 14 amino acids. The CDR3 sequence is CACTRDYMNTEAFF. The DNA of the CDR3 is TGTGCCTGTACCAGGGACTACATGAACACTGAAGCTTTCTTT.

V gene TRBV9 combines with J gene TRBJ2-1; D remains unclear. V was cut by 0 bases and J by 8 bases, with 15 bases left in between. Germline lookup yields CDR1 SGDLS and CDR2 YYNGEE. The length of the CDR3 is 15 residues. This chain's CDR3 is CASSVGSARADEQFF. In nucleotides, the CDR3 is TGTGCCAGCAGCGTAGGGTCGGCAAGGGCAGATGAGCAGTTCTTC.

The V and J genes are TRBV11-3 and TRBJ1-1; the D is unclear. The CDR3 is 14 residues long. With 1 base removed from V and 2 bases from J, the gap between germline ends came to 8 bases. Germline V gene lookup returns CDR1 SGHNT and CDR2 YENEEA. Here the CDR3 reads CASSLGRANTEAFF. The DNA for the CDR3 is TGTGCCAGCAGCTTAGGGCGGGCAAACACTGAAGCTTTCTTT.

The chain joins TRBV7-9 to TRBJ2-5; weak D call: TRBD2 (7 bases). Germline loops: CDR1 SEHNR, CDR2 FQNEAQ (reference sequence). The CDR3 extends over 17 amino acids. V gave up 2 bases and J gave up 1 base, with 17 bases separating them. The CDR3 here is CASSLKGGAFLQETQYF. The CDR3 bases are TGTGCCAGCAGCTTAAAAGGGGGGGCCTTTCTCCAAGAGACCCAGTACTTC.

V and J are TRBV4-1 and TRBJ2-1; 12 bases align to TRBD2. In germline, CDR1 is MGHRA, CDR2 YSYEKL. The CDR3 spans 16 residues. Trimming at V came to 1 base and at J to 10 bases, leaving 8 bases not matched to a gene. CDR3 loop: CASSQGRSSGRGEQFF. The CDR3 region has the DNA TGCGCCAGCAGCCAAGGGAGGTCTAGCGGGAGGGGAGAGCAGTTCTTC.

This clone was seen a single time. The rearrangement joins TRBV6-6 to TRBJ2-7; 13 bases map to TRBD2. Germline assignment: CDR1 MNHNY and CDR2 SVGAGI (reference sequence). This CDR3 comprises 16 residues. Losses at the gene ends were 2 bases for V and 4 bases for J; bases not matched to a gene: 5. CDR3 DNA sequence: TGTGCCAGCAGTTACCCCGGACTAGCGGGAGTGTACGAGCAGTACTTC. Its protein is CASSYPGLAGVYEQYF.

Here the CDR3 DNA reads TGTGCCAGCAGCCATACCGGGGGCGGGAGAACCGAGGATACGCAGTATTTT. Residues: CASSHTGGGRTEDTQYF. J is TRBJ2-3 and V is TRBV7-6; D possibly corresponds to TRBD2 (7 bases). V was clipped by 5 bases and J by 6 bases, with 24 bases between them. CDR3 length: 17 amino acids. The germline gives CDR1 SGHVS, CDR2 FNYEAQ.

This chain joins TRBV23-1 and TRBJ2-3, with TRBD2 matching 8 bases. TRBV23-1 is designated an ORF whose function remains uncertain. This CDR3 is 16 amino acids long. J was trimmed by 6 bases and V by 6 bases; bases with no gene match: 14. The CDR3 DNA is TGCGCCAGCAGCCCCTCGCCAGCGGGAGAGGGTGATACGCAGTATTTT. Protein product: CASSPSPAGEGDTQYF.

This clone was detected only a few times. The CDR3: CASSMREGYTEAFF. DNA of the CDR3: TGTGCCAGTAGTATGAGGGAGGGTTACACTGAAGCTTTCTTT. The V and J genes are TRBV19 and TRBJ1-1, with no clear D. The V end was cut by 3 bases, the J end by 3 bases, with 11 bases between. Per the germline V gene, CDR1 is LNHDA and CDR2 is SQIVND (reference sequence). The CDR3 has 14 residues.

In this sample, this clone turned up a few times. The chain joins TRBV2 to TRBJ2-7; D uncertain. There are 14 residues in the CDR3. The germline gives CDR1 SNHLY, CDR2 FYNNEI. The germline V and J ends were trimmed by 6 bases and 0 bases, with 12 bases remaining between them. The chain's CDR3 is CASRPQPSSYEQYF. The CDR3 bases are TGTGCCAGCAGGCCGCAGCCGAGCTCCTACGAGCAGTACTTC.

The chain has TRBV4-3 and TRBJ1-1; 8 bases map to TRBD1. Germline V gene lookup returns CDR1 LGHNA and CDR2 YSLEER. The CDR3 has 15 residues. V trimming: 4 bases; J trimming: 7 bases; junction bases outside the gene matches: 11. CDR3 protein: CASSRLGQGAVEAFF. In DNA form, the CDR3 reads TGCGCCAGCAGCCGCCTTGGGCAGGGGGCTGTTGAAGCTTTCTTT.

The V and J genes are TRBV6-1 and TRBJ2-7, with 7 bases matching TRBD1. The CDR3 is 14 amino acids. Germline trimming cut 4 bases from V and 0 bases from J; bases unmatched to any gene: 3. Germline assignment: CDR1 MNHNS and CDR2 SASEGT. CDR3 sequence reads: CASSVAGGSYEQYF. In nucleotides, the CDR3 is TGTGCCAGCAGTGTGGCAGGGGGCTCCTACGAGCAGTACTTC.

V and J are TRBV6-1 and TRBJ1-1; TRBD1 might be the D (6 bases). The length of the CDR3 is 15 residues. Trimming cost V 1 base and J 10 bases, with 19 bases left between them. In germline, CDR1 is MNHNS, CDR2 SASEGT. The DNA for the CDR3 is TGTGCCAGCAGTGAAGAACCGGATGGGGGGCGCGTAGCTTTCTTT. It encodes CASSEEPDGGRVAFF.

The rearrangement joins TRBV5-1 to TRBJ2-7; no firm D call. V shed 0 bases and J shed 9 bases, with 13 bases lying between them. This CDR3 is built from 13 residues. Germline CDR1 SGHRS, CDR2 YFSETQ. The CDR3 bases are TGCGCCAGCAGCTTGGAGACCCTCTCCCGGCAGTACTTC. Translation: CASSLETLSRQYF.